The T cell receptor (beta chain) under discussion was sequenced for a study of tumor-infiltrating lymphocytes in primary liver carcinoma. The study, taken as a whole, reports: Top-250-clone fractions were significantly higher in tumors than in blood (p = 0.039).

The CDR3 is 15 residues long. In germline, CDR1 is LGHNA, CDR2 YSLEER. Concerning this clonotype: What it binds is unknown. An end of the junction does not agree with germline; a read error may underlie this.

Starting material of 500 ng total RNA yielded TCR beta cDNA via a constant-region primer. What produced the TCR beta libraries was three nested multiplex PCR rounds using slightly modified ARM-PCR. Both of the initial two PCR rounds ran for roughly 11 cycles and employed TRBV1-TRBV30 forward primers alongside a C-beta reverse primer. TCRdb recomputed calls from the multiplex PCR reads with MiXCR, one row per CDR3 protein. The sample lists fewer than 75,000 distinct CDR3 sequences, over 60% occurring once. Each 20-30 mg portion of unsorted bulk tissue served as the source for co-extraction of RNA and DNA. Sampling targeted five separate regions of each tumor, which included the tumor centre. Histology found more than 80% viable tumor cells per sample.

Specimen: liver tumor tissue from sampling region 4. Subset indicated: tumor region T4, right-lateral pole. The receptor's source is a man aged 35-49 years with primary liver carcinoma and hepatitis B virus infection. The chain recombines TRBV4-3 with TRBJ2-7; perhaps TRBD2 as D (6 bases). DNA for the CDR3: TGCACCAGCAGCCAAGATCGGGAGACTCCCTACGGGCGGTACTTC. Translated, it gives CTSSQDRETPYGRYF.